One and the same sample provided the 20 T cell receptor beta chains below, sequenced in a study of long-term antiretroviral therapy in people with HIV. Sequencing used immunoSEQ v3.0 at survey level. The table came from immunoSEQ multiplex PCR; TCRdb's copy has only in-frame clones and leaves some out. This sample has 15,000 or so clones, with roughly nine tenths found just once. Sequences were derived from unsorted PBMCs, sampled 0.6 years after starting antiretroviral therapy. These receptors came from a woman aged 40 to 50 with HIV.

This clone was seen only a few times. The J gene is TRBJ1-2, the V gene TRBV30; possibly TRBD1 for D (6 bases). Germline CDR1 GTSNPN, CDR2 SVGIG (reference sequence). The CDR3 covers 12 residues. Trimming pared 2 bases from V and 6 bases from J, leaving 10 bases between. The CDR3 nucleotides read TGTGCCTGGAGTACCAGGGGTGATGGCTACACCTTC. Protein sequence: CAWSTRGDGYTF.

CDR3 protein: CASTSGVWRLPNSPLHF. CDR3 DNA: TGTGCCAGCACCTCAGGAGTGTGGCGCCTCCCAAATTCACCCCTCCACTTT. This rearrangement joins TRBV11-2 to TRBJ1-6, with D unresolved. The germline V and J ends were trimmed by 7 bases and 7 bases, with 23 bases remaining between them. Germline CDR1 SGHAT, CDR2 FQNNGV. The length of the CDR3 is 17 residues.

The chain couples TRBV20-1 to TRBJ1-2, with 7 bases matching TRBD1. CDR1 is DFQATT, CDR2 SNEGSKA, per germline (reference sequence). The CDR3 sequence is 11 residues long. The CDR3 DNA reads TGCACTGCACAGGGGAAATGGGACTACACCTTC. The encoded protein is CTAQGKWDYTF.

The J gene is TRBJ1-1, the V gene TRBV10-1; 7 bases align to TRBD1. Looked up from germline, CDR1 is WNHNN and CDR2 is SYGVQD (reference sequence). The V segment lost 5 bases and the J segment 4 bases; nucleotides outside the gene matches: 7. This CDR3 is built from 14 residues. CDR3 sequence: CASSRDREGTEAFF. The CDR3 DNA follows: TGCGCCAGCAGTCGAGACAGGGAGGGCACTGAAGCTTTCTTT.

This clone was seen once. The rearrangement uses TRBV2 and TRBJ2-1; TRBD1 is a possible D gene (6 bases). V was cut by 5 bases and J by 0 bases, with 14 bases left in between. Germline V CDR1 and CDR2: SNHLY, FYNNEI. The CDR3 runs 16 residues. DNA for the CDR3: TGTGCCAGCAGTAGCAGGGGCTCTAGCTCCTACAATGAGCAGTTCTTC. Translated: CASSSRGSSSYNEQFF.

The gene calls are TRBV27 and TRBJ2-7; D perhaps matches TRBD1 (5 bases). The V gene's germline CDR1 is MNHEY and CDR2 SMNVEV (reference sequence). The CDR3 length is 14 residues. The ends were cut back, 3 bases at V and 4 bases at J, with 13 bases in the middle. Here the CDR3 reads CASSFRVDSYEQYF. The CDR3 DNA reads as TGTGCCAGCAGTTTCAGGGTAGATTCATACGAGCAGTACTTC.

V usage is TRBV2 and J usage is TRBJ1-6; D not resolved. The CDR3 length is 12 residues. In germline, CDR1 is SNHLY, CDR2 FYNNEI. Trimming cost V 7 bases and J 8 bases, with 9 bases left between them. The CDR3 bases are TGTGCCAGCAAGGTCAGAGATTCACCCCTCCACTTT. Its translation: CASKVRDSPLHF.

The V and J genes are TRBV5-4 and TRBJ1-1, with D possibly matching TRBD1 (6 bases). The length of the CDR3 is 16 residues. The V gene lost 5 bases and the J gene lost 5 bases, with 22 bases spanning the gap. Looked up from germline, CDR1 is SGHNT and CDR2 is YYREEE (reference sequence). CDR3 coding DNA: TGTGCCAGCAGAACCGGGGGCGAATCCGGTGGGACTGAAGCTTTCTTT. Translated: CASRTGGESGGTEAFF.

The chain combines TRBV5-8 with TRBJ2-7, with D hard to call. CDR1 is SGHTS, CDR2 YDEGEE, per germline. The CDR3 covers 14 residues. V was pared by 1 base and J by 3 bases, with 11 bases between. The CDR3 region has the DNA TGTGCCAGCAGCTTGCGGCAGGCACGCTACGAGCAGTACTTC. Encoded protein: CASSLRQARYEQYF.

The CDR3 spells CAISGPGKGNTIYF. CDR3 nucleotides: TGTGCCATCAGTGGTCCAGGCAAGGGAAACACCATATATTTT. The chain recombines TRBV10-3 with TRBJ1-3; D gene unclear. The CDR3 contains 14 residues. Germline CDR1 is ENHRY and CDR2 is SYGVKD. V shed 4 bases and J shed 4 bases, with 11 bases lying between them.

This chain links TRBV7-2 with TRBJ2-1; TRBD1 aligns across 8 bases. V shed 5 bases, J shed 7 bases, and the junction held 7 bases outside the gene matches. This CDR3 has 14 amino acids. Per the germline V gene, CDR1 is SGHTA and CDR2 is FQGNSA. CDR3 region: CASSRETGVNEQFF. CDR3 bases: TGTGCCAGCAGCCGCGAGACAGGGGTGAATGAGCAGTTCTTC.

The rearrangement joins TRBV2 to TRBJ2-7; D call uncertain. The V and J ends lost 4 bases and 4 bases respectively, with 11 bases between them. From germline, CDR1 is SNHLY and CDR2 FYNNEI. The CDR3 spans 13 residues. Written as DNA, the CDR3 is TGTGCCAGCAGTGTCATAGGGAAGTACGAGCAGTACTTC. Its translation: CASSVIGKYEQYF. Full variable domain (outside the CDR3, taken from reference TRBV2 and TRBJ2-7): EPEVTQTPSHQVTQMGQEVILRCVPISNHLYFYWYRQILGQKVEFLVSFYNNEISEKSEIFDDQFSVERPDGSNFTLKIRSTKLEDSAMYFCASSVIGKYEQYFGPGTRLTVT.

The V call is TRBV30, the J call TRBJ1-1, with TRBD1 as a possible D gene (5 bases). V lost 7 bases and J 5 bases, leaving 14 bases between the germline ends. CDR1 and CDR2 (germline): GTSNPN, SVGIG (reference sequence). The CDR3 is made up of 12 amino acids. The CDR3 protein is CALSGGGTEAFF. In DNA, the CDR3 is TGTGCCTTGTCCGGGGGGGGGACTGAAGCTTTCTTT. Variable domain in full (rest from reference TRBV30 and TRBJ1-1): SQTIHQWPATLVQPVGSPLSLECTVEGTSNPNLYWYRQAAGRGLQLLFYSVGIGQISSEVPQNLSASRPQDRQFILSSKKLLLSDSGFYLCALSGGGTEAFFGQGTRLTVV.

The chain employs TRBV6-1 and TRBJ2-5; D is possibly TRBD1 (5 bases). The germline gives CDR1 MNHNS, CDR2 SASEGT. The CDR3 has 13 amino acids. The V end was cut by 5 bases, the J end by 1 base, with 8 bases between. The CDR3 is CASSPGPQETQYF. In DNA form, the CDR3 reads TGTGCCAGCAGTCCAGGGCCCCAAGAGACCCAGTACTTC.

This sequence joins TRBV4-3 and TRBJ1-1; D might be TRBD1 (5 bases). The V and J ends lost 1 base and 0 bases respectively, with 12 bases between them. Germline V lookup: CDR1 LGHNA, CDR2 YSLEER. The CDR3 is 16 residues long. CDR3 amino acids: CASSQARQLLNTEAFF. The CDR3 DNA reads TGCGCCAGCAGCCAAGCCCGACAGCTGCTGAACACTGAAGCTTTCTTT.

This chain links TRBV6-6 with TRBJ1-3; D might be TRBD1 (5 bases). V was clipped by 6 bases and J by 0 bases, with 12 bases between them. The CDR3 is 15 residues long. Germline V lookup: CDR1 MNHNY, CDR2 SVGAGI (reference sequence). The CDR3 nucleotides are TGTGCCAGCAGGTGGAAGGGGAGCTCTGGAAACACCATATATTTT. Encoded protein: CASRWKGSSGNTIYF.

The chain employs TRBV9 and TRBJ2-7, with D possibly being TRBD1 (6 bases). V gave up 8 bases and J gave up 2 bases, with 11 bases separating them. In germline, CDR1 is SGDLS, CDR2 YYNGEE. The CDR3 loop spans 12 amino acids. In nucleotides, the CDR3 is TGTGCCAGTGGGGGCGGCGCCTACGAGCAGTACTTC. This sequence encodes CASGGGAYEQYF.

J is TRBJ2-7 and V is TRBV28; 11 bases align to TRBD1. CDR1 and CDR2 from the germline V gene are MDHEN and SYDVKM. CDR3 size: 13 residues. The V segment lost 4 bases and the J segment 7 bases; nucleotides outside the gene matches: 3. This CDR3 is CASSSGTGGEQYF. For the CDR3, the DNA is TGTGCCAGCAGTTCTGGGACAGGGGGAGAGCAGTACTTC.

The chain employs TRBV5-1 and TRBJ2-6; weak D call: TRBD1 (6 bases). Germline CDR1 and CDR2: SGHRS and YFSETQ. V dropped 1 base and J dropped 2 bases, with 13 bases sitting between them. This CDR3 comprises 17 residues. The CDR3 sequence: CASSLTGMSPGANVLTF. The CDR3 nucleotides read TGCGCCAGCAGCTTGACAGGGATGTCACCTGGGGCCAACGTCCTGACTTTC.

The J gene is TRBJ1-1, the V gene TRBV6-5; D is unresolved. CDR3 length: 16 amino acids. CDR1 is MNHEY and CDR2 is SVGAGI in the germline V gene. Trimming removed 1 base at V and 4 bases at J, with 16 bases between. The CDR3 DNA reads TGTGCCAGCAGTTACTATCGTCGGATGCGGTCCACTGAAGCTTTCTTT. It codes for CASSYYRRMRSTEAFF.